This T cell receptor beta chain appears in the sequencing data of a study of T cells in narcolepsy. The V and J ends lost 4 bases and 1 base respectively, with 17 bases between them. Germline values: CDR1 MDHEN, CDR2 SYDVKM. The CDR3 spans 17 residues. This clone has just one count. The protocol was immunoSEQ multiplex PCR, while the TCRdb copy is restricted to in-frame clones and leaves out a portion. The table lists fewer than 35,000 clones, around four fifths of them singletons, with 0.55% to 0.8% in the top ten. V usage is TRBV28 and J usage is TRBJ1-5, with a weak D call TRBD1 (6 bases). Sequenced: memory (CD45RA-) CD4+ T cells from blood. This receptor was taken from a human donor in good health. The CDR3, as DNA: TGTGCCAGCAGTTCAGGAGGGGGGCGACCGAGCAATCAGCCCCAGCATTTT. Translating it yields CASSSGGGRPSNQPQHF.